There are a few counts of the clone carrying this T cell receptor beta chain. What it recognizes is unknown. Germline V gene data show CDR1 as SEHNR and CDR2 as FQNEAQ (reference sequence). V gave up 6 bases and J gave up 2 bases; unmatched junction bases: 6. This CDR3 region has 14 residues. The data are from a study of T cell responses to AZD1222 COVID-19 vaccine. The study, taken as a whole, reports: Most donors were white British and more were female, and clonal diversity was possibly underestimated. Only a handful of individuals given AZD1222 were seropositive at baseline.

Clones were read by immunoSEQ multiplex PCR, and TCRdb kept only the in-frame ones, dropping some. The sample contains approximately 60,000 clones, 80% to 90% of which appear only once. This specimen consisted of peripheral blood, obtained 28 days after the second AZD1222 dose. The receptor was isolated from an adult who received the AZD1222 COVID-19 vaccine. V is TRBV7-9 and J is TRBJ2-7, with 8 positions matching TRBD1. Here the CDR3 reads CASRPPGQAYEQYF. CDR3 in DNA: TGTGCCAGCAGACCTCCGGGACAGGCCTACGAGCAGTACTTC.